This T cell receptor (beta chain) comes out of a study of vaccination and CD4 T cells after COVID-19. Study-wide background: Nasal swab PCR had shown SARS-CoV-2 positivity in the convalescent patients (roughly 10 mild cases, one severe case). Study-wide results and caveats: Convalescent participants were relatively few, and none had early post-infection timepoints studied.

Sequencing of cultured CD4+ T cell DNA used the Oncomine TCR Beta short-read assay. TCRdb re-derived calls from the PCR reads in MiXCR, one entry per CDR3 protein. The sample yields 21,000 or so distinct CDR3 sequences, nearly 55% seen once. Described treatment: roughly nine-day PBMC culture with coronavirus spike peptide pools or control peptides (ViraFEST assay). Using peptide pools, antigen-specific T cells were expanded in ViraFEST before TCRs were sequenced. Roughly 2 million PBMCs per well were cultured with 9 to 10 IU/ml IL-2 and 7.5 to 10 ug/ml peptide pools. This clonotype was detected only a few times. Its antigen is still unknown. CDR3 length equals 17 residues. The germline CDR1 and CDR2 sequences are SGHVS and FNYEAQ. Germline trimming cut 5 bases from V and 12 bases from J; bases unmatched to any gene: 13.

The chain is built from TRBV7-6 and TRBJ2-1; 16 bases agree with TRBD2. Sequencing input: CD4+ T cells from blood, cultured in vitro. This TCR was sampled from a human donor who had recovered from COVID-19. CDR3: CASSPKKGLAGGPGQFF. CDR3 DNA: TGTGCCAGCAGCCCCAAAAAGGGACTAGCGGGAGGGCCAGGGCAGTTCTTC.